The 11 T cell receptor beta chains given below trace back to one sample, sequenced in a study of blood T cell repertoires in COVID-19. Method: immunoSEQ multiplex PCR; TCRdb's copy keeps in-frame clones and lacks some. The table records around 130,000 clones, around 82% of them present only once. The sequenced sample consisted of peripheral blood. The receptors originated from a man in his 60s with acute or convalescent COVID-19.

V usage is TRBV12-3 or TRBV12-4 and J usage is TRBJ2-7; D might be TRBD1 (5 bases). CDR3 size: 12 residues. The germline V and J ends were trimmed by 5 bases and 4 bases, with 9 bases remaining between them. CDR3 region: CASSPTAYEQYF. The CDR3 bases are TGTGCCAGCAGTCCGACAGCATACGAGCAGTACTTC.

V is TRBV7-2 and J is TRBJ2-7; D unresolved. This CDR3 is built from 14 residues. The V and J ends lost 1 base and 3 bases respectively, with 10 bases between them. Germline V gives CDR1 SGHTA, CDR2 FQGNSA. The chain's CDR3 is CASSLGHLDYEQYF. The CDR3 DNA is TGTGCCAGCAGCTTAGGACACCTGGACTACGAGCAGTACTTC.

The chain carries TRBV30 and TRBJ2-7; the D gene is possibly TRBD2 (7 bases). Trimming left V 8 bases short and J 7 bases short, with 18 bases between. The CDR3 covers 12 residues. Germline V gene data show CDR1 as GTSNPN and CDR2 as SVGIG (reference sequence). The CDR3 here is CAGKRGGHEQYF. For the CDR3, the DNA is TGTGCCGGGAAAAGGGGGGGGCATGAGCAGTACTTC.

The J gene is TRBJ2-5, the V gene TRBV6-2 or TRBV6-3; tentatively, D is TRBD2 (6 bases). The CDR3 has 16 residues. Germline CDR1 and CDR2: MNHEY and SVGEGT. The germline V and J ends were trimmed by 0 bases and 5 bases, with 16 bases remaining between them. DNA of the CDR3: TGTGCCAGCAGTTACTCGACCGGGAGCCTCCGGGAGACCCAGTACTTC. Translated, it gives CASSYSTGSLRETQYF.

This clone showed up just a few times. The CDR3 nucleotides read TGTGCCAGCAGCTTAGCCAGGGAACCTGGAAACACCATATATTTT. Its translation is CASSLAREPGNTIYF. The chain links TRBV5-6 to TRBJ1-3; the D gene is possibly TRBD1 (5 bases). Germline V gives CDR1 SGHDT, CDR2 YYEEEE. Trimming cost V 2 bases and J 2 bases, with 11 bases left between them. This CDR3 has 15 residues.

The chain has TRBV20-1 and TRBJ2-7; 7 bases match TRBD1. The CDR3 loop spans 13 amino acids. Unmatched junction bases numbered 4, after V lost 3 bases and J lost 2 bases. Germline V gives CDR1 DFQATT, CDR2 SNEGSKA (reference sequence). The CDR3 spells CSASRQGAYEQYF. CDR3 nucleotides: TGCAGTGCTAGTAGGCAGGGGGCCTACGAGCAGTACTTC.

V is TRBV12-3 or TRBV12-4 and J is TRBJ2-3; D uncertain. CDR3 length: 13 amino acids. V was clipped by 6 bases and J by 0 bases, with 7 bases between them. CDR3 sequence: CASRPTSTDTQYF. The CDR3 DNA reads TGTGCCAGCAGGCCAACTAGCACAGATACGCAGTATTTT.

The chain is built from TRBV7-2 and TRBJ1-6; TRBD1 is a possible D gene (5 bases). Germline assignment: CDR1 SGHTA and CDR2 FQGNSA. CDR3 length: 17 amino acids. V was clipped by 1 base and J by 4 bases, with 14 bases between them. The CDR3 here is CASSLVRAGPYNSPLHF. CDR3 coding DNA: TGTGCCAGCAGCTTAGTTAGGGCAGGGCCGTATAATTCACCCCTCCACTTT.

The V and J genes are TRBV28 and TRBJ1-2, with D possibly matching TRBD1 (5 bases). Trimming cost V 5 bases and J 7 bases, with 11 bases left between them. CDR3 length: 12 residues. Germline V gene lookup returns CDR1 MDHEN and CDR2 SYDVKM. The CDR3 DNA reads as TGTGCCAGCAGTGACAGTGACGGTGGCTACACCTTC. Translation: CASSDSDGGYTF.

This chain connects TRBV30 to TRBJ2-4; 9 bases fit TRBD1. The CDR3 totals 17 residues. Unmatched junction bases numbered 13, after V lost 0 bases and J lost 7 bases. Germline CDR1 reads GTSNPN; CDR2 reads SVGIG (reference sequence). CDR3 sequence: CAWSVQGTGLLFNIQYF. CDR3 in DNA: TGTGCCTGGAGTGTACAGGGGACAGGGCTTTTATTTAACATTCAGTACTTC.

The chain joins TRBV27 to TRBJ2-5, with 11 nucleotides matching TRBD2. There are 17 residues in the CDR3. Germline trimming cut 5 bases from V and 0 bases from J; bases unmatched to any gene: 8. Per germline, CDR1 MNHEY and CDR2 SMNVEV (reference sequence). Written as DNA, the CDR3 is TGTGCCAGCAGTCTAAGGGTAGCGGGAGGGTACCAAGAGACCCAGTACTTC. This gives the protein CASSLRVAGGYQETQYF.